The subject of this entry is one T cell receptor (beta chain). This clonotype has a single count. The antigen this receptor binds is unknown. Base-call qualities are not available, and no considerably larger clone is one nucleotide away. The roughly 38 donors, aged 6 to 90 years, were systemically healthy Caucasian individuals from Russia. Approximately 10 milliliters of peripheral blood were collected from each donor into EDTA-treated Vacutainer tubes. Ficoll-Paque density-gradient centrifugation was used to isolate PBMCs, with at least 6 million per sample. Trizol reagent was used to extract total RNA from the PBMCs, yielding at least 5 micrograms per sample. The percentages of naive CD45RAhigh/CD27high T cells were determined by flow cytometry on a PBMC aliquot from every donor. The entry originates in a study of blood T cells in healthy people across ages (dated by TCRdb to between 2014 and 2017). For the wider study: In model experiments, roughly one uniquely barcoded TCR beta cDNA molecule per two T cells was captured by template switching. To track age-related changes in TCR beta repertoire diversity, the study relied on deep sequencing normalized with unique cDNA molecular identifiers. Donors were grouped into four age groups: young (average roughly 15 years), middle-aged (roughly 38), aged (around 56) and long-lived (about 89). To avoid experimental bias, donors of different ages were randomly spread across the sequencing lanes. For two donors (one aged 18 to 29 and one aged 80 or older), the study analyzed two additional independent replicas of 1 million unique cDNA reads from the same blood draw. Overall results and qualifications from the work: The percentage of naive T cells measured by flow cytometry correlated strongly with observed TCR beta diversity. Because profiling used bulk unsorted PBMCs, naive and antigen-experienced compartments could not be compared conclusively. As age increased, observed TCR beta diversity per million T cells dropped in a roughly linear way, and a significant reduction was already evident by age roughly 36. Because the CMV infection status of the donors was unknown, age-related changes in expanded clonotypes may potentially have been confounded. Total diversity estimates from one million sequenced T cells were considered lower bounds and underestimates. Compared with the aged group, more naive CD4+ T cells, fewer expanded clones and increased TCR diversity were shown by the long-lived group, suggesting age selection.

Receptor libraries were prepared by 5' RACE. Sequencer: Illumina HiSeq 2500. A second PCR of 7 to 11 cycles was performed with a sample-barcoded 5' primer and a J-beta primer mix. Each TCR beta cDNA molecule received a unique molecular identifier from a template-switch 5' adaptor carrying 12 random nucleotides. Each sample yielded at least 3 million CDR3-containing paired-end reads. First-strand cDNA synthesis was performed from all RNA using the Mint cDNA synthesis kit, with priming by a TRBC-specific oligonucleotide. After uracil-DNA glycosylase treatment, a first 18-cycle PCR used universal primers M1SS and BC2_uni_R on all cDNA. The authors' analysis ran thus. For normalization, 1 million high-quality reads were randomly selected from each sample, with every read carrying a distinct molecular identifier. Reads sharing molecular identifiers were discarded rather than binned into consensus sequences. CDR3 identification, clonotype clustering and error correction used MiTCR with a Q25 quality threshold and the strictest error-elimination algorithm. A nonparametric unseen species model using Euler transformation provided a lower-bound estimate of total TCR beta diversity. TCRdb trimmed the raw reads at Q25, called clones with MiXCR and kept productive beta chains. Rows are unified per CDR3 protein, each entry keeping the most common DNA and genes. The V and J calls reflect TCRdb's pipeline rather than the authors' work. The sample table contains around 1,500,000 distinct CDR3 sequences; only one count was recorded for roughly 40% of them. The ten largest clones represent roughly 7.9% of the sample.

The origin of this receptor is a woman between 18 and 30 years old in good health. The sample comprised blood.

The DNA sequence is TGTGCCAGCAGCCATGGTGTCATCGAAGCAGTTGAAGCTTTCTTT. It specifies CASSHGVIEAVEAFF. The chain was built from TRBV3-1 and TRBJ1-1, with an unclear D gene assignment. Relative to germline, V is 3 bases shorter and J is 7 bases shorter, with 18 bases between their ends. Via the germline V gene (reference sequence), CDR1 is LGHDT and CDR2 YNNKEL. Its CDR3 holds 15 amino acids, cysteine through phenylalanine. Only the CDR3 DNA is retained, 45 bases long and in frame from the first base.